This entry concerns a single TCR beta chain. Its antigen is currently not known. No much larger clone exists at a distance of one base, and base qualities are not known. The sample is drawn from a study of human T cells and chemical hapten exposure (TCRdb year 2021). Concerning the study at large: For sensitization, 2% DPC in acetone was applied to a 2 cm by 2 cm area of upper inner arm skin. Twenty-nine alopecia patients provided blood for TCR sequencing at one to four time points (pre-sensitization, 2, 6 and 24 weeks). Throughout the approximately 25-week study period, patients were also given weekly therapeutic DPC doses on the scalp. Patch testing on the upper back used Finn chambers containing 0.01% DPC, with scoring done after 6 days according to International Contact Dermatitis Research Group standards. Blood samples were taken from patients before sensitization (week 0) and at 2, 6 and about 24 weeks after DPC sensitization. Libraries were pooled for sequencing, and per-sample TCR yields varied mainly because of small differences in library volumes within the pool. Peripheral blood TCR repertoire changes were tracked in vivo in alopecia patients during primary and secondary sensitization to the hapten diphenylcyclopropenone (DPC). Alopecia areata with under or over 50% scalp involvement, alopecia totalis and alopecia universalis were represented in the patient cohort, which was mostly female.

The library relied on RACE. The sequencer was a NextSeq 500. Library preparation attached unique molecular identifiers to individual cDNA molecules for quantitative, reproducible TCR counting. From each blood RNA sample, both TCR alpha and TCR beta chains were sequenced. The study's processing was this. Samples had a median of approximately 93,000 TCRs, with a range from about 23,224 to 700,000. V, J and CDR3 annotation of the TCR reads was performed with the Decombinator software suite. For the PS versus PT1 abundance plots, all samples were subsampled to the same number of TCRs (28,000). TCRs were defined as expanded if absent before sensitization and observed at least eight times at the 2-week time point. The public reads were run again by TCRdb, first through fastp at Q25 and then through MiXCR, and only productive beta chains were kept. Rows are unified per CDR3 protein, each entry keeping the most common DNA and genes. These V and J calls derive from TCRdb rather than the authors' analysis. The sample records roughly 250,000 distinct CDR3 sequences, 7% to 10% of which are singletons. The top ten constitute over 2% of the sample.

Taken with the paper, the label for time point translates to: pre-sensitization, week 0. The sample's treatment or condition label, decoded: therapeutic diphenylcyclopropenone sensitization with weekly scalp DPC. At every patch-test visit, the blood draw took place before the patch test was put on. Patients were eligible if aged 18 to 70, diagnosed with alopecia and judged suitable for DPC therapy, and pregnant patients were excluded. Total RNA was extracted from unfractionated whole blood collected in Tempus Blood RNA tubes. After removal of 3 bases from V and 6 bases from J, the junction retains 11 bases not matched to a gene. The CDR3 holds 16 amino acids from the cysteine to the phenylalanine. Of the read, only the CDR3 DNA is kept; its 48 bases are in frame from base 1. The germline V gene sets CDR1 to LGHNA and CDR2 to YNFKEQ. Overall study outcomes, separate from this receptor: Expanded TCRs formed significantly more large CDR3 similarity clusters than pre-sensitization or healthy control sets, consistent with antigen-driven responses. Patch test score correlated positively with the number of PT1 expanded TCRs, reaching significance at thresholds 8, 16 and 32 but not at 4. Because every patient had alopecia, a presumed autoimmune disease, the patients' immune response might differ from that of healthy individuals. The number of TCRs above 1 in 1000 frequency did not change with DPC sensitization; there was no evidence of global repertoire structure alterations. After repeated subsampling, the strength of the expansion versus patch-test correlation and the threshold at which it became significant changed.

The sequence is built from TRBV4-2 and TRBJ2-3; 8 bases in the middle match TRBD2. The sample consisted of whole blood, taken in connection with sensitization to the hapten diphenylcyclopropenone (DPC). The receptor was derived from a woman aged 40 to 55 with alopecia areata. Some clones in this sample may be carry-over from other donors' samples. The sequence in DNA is TGTGCCAGCAGCCAGCCTGGAGGTAGCGGGATGGATACGCAGTATTTT. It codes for CASSQPGGSGMDTQYF.